This T cell receptor beta chain is from a study of cytomegalovirus exposure and HLA in healthy donors. On this clone: The antigen is not known.

Healthy bone marrow donors made up the donors. While unrecorded immune exposures were likely, the donors were nominally healthy when sampled. In the PCR, 60 Vbeta and 13 Jbeta primers were used. This table comes from immunoSEQ multiplex PCR, and its TCRdb copy is limited to in-frame clones, with some not included. The repertoire consists of 100,000 to 150,000 clones, with more than 75% occurring once and the leading ten covering 9.5% to 13%. Trimming at V came to 4 bases and at J to 0 bases, leaving 6 bases not matched to a gene. Germline assignment: CDR1 LGHNA and CDR2 YSLEER. The CDR3 consists of 16 residues. Overall study results and limits: Cytomegalovirus association was listed for around 170 TCR beta chains. A few chains linked to CMV were shown in vitro to be specific for CMV antigens.

The sample consisted of PBMCs. The chain carries TRBV4-3 and TRBJ2-1; 7 nucleotides line up with TRBD1. This receptor was taken from a man aged 30-40 years in good health and CMV-seropositive. The CDR3 reads CASSLQGLSSYNEQFF. Here the CDR3 DNA reads TGCGCCAGCAGCCTACAGGGGTTGAGCTCCTACAATGAGCAGTTCTTC.